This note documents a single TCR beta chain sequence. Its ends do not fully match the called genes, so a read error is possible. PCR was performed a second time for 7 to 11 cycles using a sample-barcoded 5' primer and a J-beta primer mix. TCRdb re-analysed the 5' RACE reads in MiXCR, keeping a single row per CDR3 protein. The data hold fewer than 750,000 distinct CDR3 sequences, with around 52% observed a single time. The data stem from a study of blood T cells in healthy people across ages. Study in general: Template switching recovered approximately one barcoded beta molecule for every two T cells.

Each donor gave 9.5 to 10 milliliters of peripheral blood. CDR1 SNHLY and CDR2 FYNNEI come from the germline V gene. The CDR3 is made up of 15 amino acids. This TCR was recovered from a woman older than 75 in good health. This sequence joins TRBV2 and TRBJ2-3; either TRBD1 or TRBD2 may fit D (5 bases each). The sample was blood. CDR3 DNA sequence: TGTGCCAGCAGCCCCAACCCCGGGACCACAGATATGCAGTATTTT. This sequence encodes CASSPNPGTTDMQYF.